This TCR beta chain comes out of a study of T cell responses to AZD1222 COVID-19 vaccine (dated by TCRdb to the early 2020s). Describing the broader study: Because spike-specific TCR depth and breadth did not differ between the two schedules, AZD1222 recipients who got a second dose at roughly 4 weeks were pooled with those who got a second dose at roughly 12 weeks. TCR sequencing covered approximately 230 trial participants: around 210 given two doses of AZD1222 and 26 given two doses of MenACWY control vaccine. Trial participants were enrolled by age into subgroups of 18-55, 56-69 and 70-plus years, and 148, 28 and 57 TCR-sequenced participants, respectively, were included in these subgroups. The full study reports these points: After two AZD1222 doses, both the breadth and the depth of spike-specific TCRs were significantly higher than at day 0 and than in MenACWY recipients. No day 14 peak-response samples were available, so repertoires were characterized only after the peak T cell response. Conclusions about previously exposed vaccinees are limited, since just 5 or 6 AZD1222 recipients were seropositive for SARS-CoV-2 at baseline. The 56-69-year group was small, and its depth increase did not reach significance, likely because of low power. Participants were mostly white British and included more females than males, and it was suggested by the authors that clonal diversity may have been underestimated. Vaccine-associated CD4 TCRs spanned the whole spike protein, with dominant responses in regions 160-218 and 743-854. Epitopes outside the regions mutated in the B.1.351 and B.1.1.7 variants were reportedly recognized by nearly half of the unique spike-specific TCRs.

The CDR3 regions of human TCRbeta chains were analyzed by immunosequencing. The study's processing was this. TCRs in the repertoires were matched against a reference library of SARS-CoV-2-specific TCRs that had been generated with the MIRA antigen-specificity platform. Breadth meant the fraction of unique TCRs that were SARS-CoV-2-associated, whereas depth meant the fraction of total T cells that were SARS-CoV-2-associated. Using the MIRA data, each spike-specific TCR was mapped to the spike region that the TCR reacts to and placed in a CD4 or CD8 class. Log10-transformed breadth and depth values were compared by one-way ANOVA with Sidak's multiple comparisons tests. The immuneACCESS repertoire file appears here via TCRdb, limited to in-frame rearrangements. These files lack a portion of the clones; in checked studies, under half of the deficit traces to unresolved V genes, and the cause of the others is not known. For V, J and clone size, that table is used; D and trimming come from the DNA. This sample holds some 110,000 clones; about 90% were observed only once. The ten largest make up over 1.5% of the sample.

In light of the paper, this sample's time point label describes: baseline before first vaccination. Samples from vaccinated people were obtained from the UK trials COV001 and COV002, which included a single-blind randomized controlled phase 2/3 trial of AZD1222 (ChAdOx1 nCoV-19) in healthy adults. For TCRbeta chain sequencing, PBMC samples were collected from trial participants at day 0 and at day 28 after the second dose. For this clone: The clone's antigen remains unknown. Base-call qualities are not available, and no considerably larger clone is one nucleotide away.

Trimming removed 0 bases from V and 5 bases from J; the gene matches leave 10 bases unexplained. Counted from cysteine to phenylalanine, this CDR3 has 16 amino acids. The entry retains the CDR3 DNA only, 48 bases that are in frame from base 1. Reading the germline V gene gives CDR1 SGHRS and CDR2 YFSETQ. The sequence links TRBV5-1 to TRBJ1-1, and 7 junction bases match TRBD1. Sequenced here: peripheral blood, sampled on day 0 of AZD1222 vaccination. This clonotype originated in an adult in good health. CDR3 reads: CASSLAYDREKTEAFF. At the DNA level, the sequence is TGCGCCAGCAGCTTGGCGTACGACAGGGAGAAGACTGAAGCTTTCTTT.